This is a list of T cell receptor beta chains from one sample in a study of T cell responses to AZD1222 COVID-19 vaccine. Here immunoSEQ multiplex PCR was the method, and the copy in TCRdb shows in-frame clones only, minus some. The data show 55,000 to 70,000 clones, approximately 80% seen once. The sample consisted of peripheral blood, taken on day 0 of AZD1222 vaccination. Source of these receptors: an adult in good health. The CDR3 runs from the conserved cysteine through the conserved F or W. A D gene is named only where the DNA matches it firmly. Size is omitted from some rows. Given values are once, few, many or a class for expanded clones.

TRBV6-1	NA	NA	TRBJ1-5	TGTGCCAGCAGTGAAACAGGGTCGCGGCAGCCCCAGCATTTT	CASSETGSRQPQHF
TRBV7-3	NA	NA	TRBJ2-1	TGTGCCAGCAGCTCCCCCGGAACTGAGCAGTTCTTC	CASSSPGTEQFF
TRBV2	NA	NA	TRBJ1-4	TGTGCCAGCGCGGTGGTTGAAAAACTGTTTTTT	CASAVVEKLFF
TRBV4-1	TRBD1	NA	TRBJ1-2	TGCGCCAGCAGCCGAACCGCCGGACAGGGGGCTGTTGGCTACACCTTC	CASSRTAGQGAVGYTF
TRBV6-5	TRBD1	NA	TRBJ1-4	TGTGCCAGCAGACTCGACAGGGGAGAAAAACTGTTTTTT	CASRLDRGEKLFF
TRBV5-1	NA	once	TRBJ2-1	TGCGCCAGCAGCTTTGTGAGTGAGCAGTTCTTC	CASSFVSEQFF
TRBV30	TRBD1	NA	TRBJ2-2	TGTGCCTGGAGCAGGACAGGGGCGAACACCGGGGAGCTGTTTTTT	CAWSRTGANTGELFF
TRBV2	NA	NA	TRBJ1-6	TGTGCCAGCATCAGGGAGAATAATTCACCCCTCCACTTT	CASIRENNSPLHF
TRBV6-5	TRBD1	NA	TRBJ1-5	TGTGCCAGCAAGCATTGGACAGGGGGCAATCAGCCCCAGCATTTT	CASKHWTGGNQPQHF
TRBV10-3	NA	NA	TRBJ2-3	TGTGCCATCAGTGAAGGCAAGCCCACAGATACGCAGTATTTT	CAISEGKPTDTQYF
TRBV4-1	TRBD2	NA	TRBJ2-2	TGCGCCAGCAGCCAAGGGACTAGCGGCTTCACCGGGGAGCTGTTTTTT	CASSQGTSGFTGELFF